The 2 T cell receptor beta chains presented below share a single source sample, sequenced in a study of radiation and T cells in renal cell carcinoma. Some clones are missing from TCRdb's copy, which holds only in-frame ones; the method was immunoSEQ multiplex PCR. The sample records 110,000 to 150,000 clones, 75% to 90% being singletons. Stated time point: baseline pretreatment blood. Treatment meaning: 15 Gy SBRT to primary tumor, nephrectomy 4 weeks later. Sequenced here: blood, sampled from a patient whose treatment included radiotherapy and nephrectomy. The origin of the receptors is a woman in her fifties or sixties with renal cell carcinoma.

The chain employs TRBV7-9 and TRBJ1-5; D is undetermined. V lost 3 bases, J lost 0 bases, and 3 bases lay in between. The CDR3 contains 13 residues. Germline CDR1 SEHNR, CDR2 FQNEAQ (reference sequence). The CDR3: CASSLNSNQPQHF. DNA for the CDR3: TGTGCCAGCAGCTTGAATAGCAATCAGCCCCAGCATTTT.

The V call is TRBV5-1, the J call TRBJ1-2; 8 positions match TRBD1. The CDR3 covers 14 residues. CDR1 SGHRS and CDR2 YFSETQ come from the germline V gene. V lost 4 bases and J lost 4; bases outside the gene matches: 6. The CDR3, as DNA: TGCGCCAGCAGCATCGGGACAGGCCCCTATGGCTACACCTTC. It is translated as CASSIGTGPYGYTF. Variable domain in full (rest from reference TRBV5-1 and TRBJ1-2): KAGVTQTPRYLIKTRGQQVTLSCSPISGHRSVSWYQQTPGQGLQFLFEYFSETQRNKGNFPGRFSGRQFSNSRSEMNVSTLELGDSALYLCASSIGTGPYGYTFGSGTRLTVV.